The rows below give T cell receptor beta chains drawn from one sample of a study of spatial heterogeneity in lung cancer. TCRdb reanalysed the 5' RACE reads using MiXCR and keeps one entry per CDR3 protein. The data contain more than 95,000 distinct CDR3 sequences, approximately 12% of them singletons. This specimen was PBMCs, taken at follow-up. These receptor sequences come from a male donor with early-stage non-small cell lung cancer. CDR3s include the opening cysteine and the closing phenylalanine or tryptophan. D genes are given only for firm matches. Expanded clones are given a class, and other clones once, few, many or no size at all.

length | size | J | V | D | CDR3
15 | - | TRBJ2-1 | TRBV25-1 | - | CASSISGLSYNEQFF
16 | - | TRBJ2-1 | TRBV7-2 | - | CASGLVIGGPYNEQFF
13 | - | TRBJ2-3 | TRBV24-1 | - | CATSVGGLDTQYF
14 | few | TRBJ1-1 | TRBV30 | TRBD1 | CAWRPGGRHTEAFF
14 | - | TRBJ2-5 | TRBV27 | TRBD2 | CASSASGGVRTQYF
15 | many | TRBJ1-6 | TRBV5-5 | TRBD1 | CASNSKGTDNSPLHF
15 | few | TRBJ1-5 | TRBV24-1 | - | CATSESTGRNQPQHF
13 | - | TRBJ2-1 | TRBV24-1 | TRBD1 | CATSSDRNNEQFF
14 | few | TRBJ1-2 | TRBV27 | TRBD1 | CASSLSTGSYGYTF
15 | few | TRBJ2-7 | TRBV7-9 | - | CASSPGPGSSYEQYF
12 | many | TRBJ2-1 | TRBV24-1 | - | CATSSLHNEQFF
14 | - | TRBJ1-4 | TRBV12-3/TRBV12-4 | - | CASIRDATNEKLFF
14 | - | TRBJ1-1 | TRBV6-5 | - | CASSYSGVNTEAFF
14 | many | TRBJ2-2 | TRBV7-3 | - | CASSSDTNTGELFF
17 | few | TRBJ2-1 | TRBV10-3 | TRBD1 | CAISEPPGQDIYNEQFF
17 | few | TRBJ2-3 | TRBV5-1 | - | CASSSGSSSGGTDTQYF
15 | many | TRBJ2-3 | TRBV20-1 | - | CSAQARDTFTDTQYF
16 | - | TRBJ1-3 | TRBV2 | - | CASSKDQGSSGNTIYF